This TCR beta chain appears in the sequencing data of a study of T cells in women clearing cervical HPV infection. Study-wide findings and caveats: TRBV6-7 relative abundance averaged about 0.1% in cases and roughly 0.17% in controls.

Clones were sequenced by immunoSEQ multiplex PCR, and TCRdb holds only the in-frame ones, with some missing. The sample data list about 40,000 clones. A remark on this clone: The antigen is not known. The read ends 3 residues before the CDR3 terminus; that terminus is restored from the germline J gene.

The CDR3 consists of 13 residues. The germline V gene encodes CDR1 SGHRS and CDR2 YFSETQ. The V segment lost 3 bases and the J segment 4 bases; nucleotides outside the gene matches: 1. Cervical HPV DNA detected by MY09/MY11 PCR, typed by dot-blot. The TCR was taken from a woman aged 18 to 75 with a cervical HPV16 infection that either progressed to CIN3+ or cleared (not recorded which). The chain links TRBV5-1 to TRBJ1-1, with 9 bases identical to TRBD1. The sample consisted of blood buffy coat. CDR3 protein: CASSWTGATEAFF. Partial CDR3 DNA: TGCGCCAGCAGCTGGACAGGGGCCACTGAA. Using reference TRBV5-1 and TRBJ1-1 for the parts outside the CDR3, the full variable domain is KAGVTQTPRYLIKTRGQQVTLSCSPISGHRSVSWYQQTPGQGLQFLFEYFSETQRNKGNFPGRFSGRQFSNSRSEMNVSTLELGDSALYLCASSWTGATEAFFGQGTRLTVV.